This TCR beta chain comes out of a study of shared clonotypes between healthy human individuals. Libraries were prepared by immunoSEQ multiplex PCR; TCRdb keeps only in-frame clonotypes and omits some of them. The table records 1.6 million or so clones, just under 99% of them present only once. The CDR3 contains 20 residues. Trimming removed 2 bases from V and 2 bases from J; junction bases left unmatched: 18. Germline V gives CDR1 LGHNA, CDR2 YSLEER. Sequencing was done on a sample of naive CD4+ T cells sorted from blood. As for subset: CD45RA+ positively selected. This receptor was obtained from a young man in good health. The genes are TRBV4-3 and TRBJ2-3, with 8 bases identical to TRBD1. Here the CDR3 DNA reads TGCGCCAGCAGCCAAACAAGGGGCCAGGGGGCTTCATTCGCCACAGATACGCAGTATTTT. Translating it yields CASSQTRGQGASFATDTQYF.